A selection of T cell receptor beta chains follows, all from one sample in a study of blood T cell repertoires in COVID-19. Using immunoSEQ multiplex PCR, the repertoire was profiled, and TCRdb retains in-frame clones only, with some absent. Of 60,000 to 90,000 clones listed, around 90% are singletons. Sequences were obtained from peripheral blood. Receptor source: a woman aged 80 or over with acute or convalescent COVID-19. CDR3s include the opening cysteine and the closing phenylalanine or tryptophan. The order of the fields is clone size, CDR3 length, D gene, J gene, V gene, CDR3 protein, CDR3 DNA. The D gene is left open where the match is weak. Where a row states a size, it is once, few, many or the class of an expanded clone; other rows omit it.

clone_size: NA; cdr3_length: 14; d_call: TRBD1; j_call: TRBJ1-2; v_call: TRBV28; cdr3_aa: CASSLGTEVYGYTF; cdr3_nt: TGTGCCAGCAGTTTAGGGACAGAAGTCTATGGCTACACCTTC
clone_size: NA; cdr3_length: 15; d_call: TRBD2; j_call: TRBJ2-1; v_call: TRBV11-3; cdr3_aa: CASSFLAGMKNEQFF; cdr3_nt: TGTGCCAGCAGCTTCCTAGCGGGAATGAAGAATGAGCAGTTCTTC
clone_size: NA; cdr3_length: 12; d_call: NA; j_call: TRBJ2-7; v_call: TRBV7-9; cdr3_aa: CASSFLGFEQYF; cdr3_nt: TGTGCCAGCAGCTTCCTCGGTTTCGAGCAGTACTTC
clone_size: NA; cdr3_length: 15; d_call: NA; j_call: TRBJ2-5; v_call: TRBV5-6; cdr3_aa: CASSPLGRLEETQYF; cdr3_nt: TGTGCCAGCAGCCCCCTCGGGAGACTAGAAGAGACCCAGTACTTC
clone_size: NA; cdr3_length: 15; d_call: NA; j_call: TRBJ1-1; v_call: TRBV5-1; cdr3_aa: CASSSRTEMNTEAFF; cdr3_nt: TGCGCCAGCAGCAGTAGGACAGAAATGAACACTGAAGCTTTCTTT
clone_size: NA; cdr3_length: 14; d_call: NA; j_call: TRBJ1-2; v_call: TRBV5-1; cdr3_aa: CASTSGGADYGYTF; cdr3_nt: TGCGCCAGCACCTCGGGAGGGGCCGACTATGGCTACACCTTC
clone_size: NA; cdr3_length: 16; d_call: NA; j_call: TRBJ1-4; v_call: TRBV6-1; cdr3_aa: CASRELTGGRGEKLFF; cdr3_nt: TGTGCCAGCAGAGAATTAACTGGGGGGAGAGGTGAAAAACTGTTTTTT
clone_size: NA; cdr3_length: 13; d_call: NA; j_call: TRBJ2-5; v_call: TRBV5-4; cdr3_aa: CASSTGLQETQYF; cdr3_nt: TGTGCCAGCAGTACAGGGCTTCAAGAGACCCAGTACTTC
clone_size: NA; cdr3_length: 13; d_call: NA; j_call: TRBJ1-6; v_call: TRBV2; cdr3_aa: CASHERVISPLHF; cdr3_nt: TGTGCCAGCCATGAGAGGGTAATTTCACCCCTCCACTTT
clone_size: NA; cdr3_length: 13; d_call: TRBD1; j_call: TRBJ1-2; v_call: TRBV2; cdr3_aa: CASRYDRAPLYTF; cdr3_nt: TGTGCCAGCAGATACGACAGGGCCCCCCTCTACACCTTC
clone_size: NA; cdr3_length: 16; d_call: NA; j_call: TRBJ2-7; v_call: TRBV6-5; cdr3_aa: CASSYSSTQVRNEQYF; cdr3_nt: TGTGCCAGCAGTTACTCGAGTACGCAGGTTCGAAACGAGCAGTACTTC
clone_size: NA; cdr3_length: 15; d_call: NA; j_call: TRBJ2-5; v_call: TRBV11-2; cdr3_aa: CASSIEAPGSEAQYF; cdr3_nt: TGTGCCAGCAGCATAGAGGCTCCGGGATCGGAGGCCCAGTACTTC
clone_size: NA; cdr3_length: 15; d_call: TRBD1; j_call: TRBJ2-6; v_call: TRBV3-1/TRBV3-2; cdr3_aa: CASSSTGAGANVLTF; cdr3_nt: TGTGCCAGCAGCAGTACAGGGGCCGGGGCCAACGTCCTGACTTTC
clone_size: once; cdr3_length: 13; d_call: NA; j_call: TRBJ1-2; v_call: TRBV24-1; cdr3_aa: CATSDSGQYGYTF; cdr3_nt: TGTGCCACCAGTGATTCCGGACAGTATGGCTACACCTTC
clone_size: NA; cdr3_length: 16; d_call: TRBD1; j_call: TRBJ2-1; v_call: TRBV28; cdr3_aa: CASRTSGTASYNEQFF; cdr3_nt: TGTGCCAGCAGGACCTCCGGGACAGCCTCCTACAATGAGCAGTTCTTC
clone_size: NA; cdr3_length: 16; d_call: TRBD2; j_call: TRBJ2-3; v_call: TRBV5-1; cdr3_aa: CASSLGASGRTDTQYF; cdr3_nt: TGCGCCAGCAGCTTGGGGGCTAGCGGACGCACAGATACGCAGTATTTT
clone_size: NA; cdr3_length: 15; d_call: NA; j_call: TRBJ1-2; v_call: TRBV6-6; cdr3_aa: CASSAPQGRNYGYTF; cdr3_nt: TGTGCCAGCAGTGCCCCACAGGGTCGAAACTATGGCTACACCTTC
clone_size: NA; cdr3_length: 16; d_call: TRBD1; j_call: TRBJ1-6; v_call: TRBV4-3; cdr3_aa: CASSQGRGQVNSPLHF; cdr3_nt: TGCGCCAGCAGCCAAGGTCGAGGACAGGTTAATTCACCCCTCCACTTT
clone_size: NA; cdr3_length: 16; d_call: NA; j_call: TRBJ2-7; v_call: TRBV13; cdr3_aa: CASSPRKRGSSYEQYF; cdr3_nt: TGTGCCAGCAGCCCCCGGAAGAGAGGCAGCTCCTACGAGCAGTACTTC
clone_size: NA; cdr3_length: 13; d_call: NA; j_call: TRBJ2-7; v_call: TRBV5-1; cdr3_aa: CASSGGIDREWAF; cdr3_nt: TGCGCCAGCAGCGGGGGGATCGACAGGGAATGGGCTTTT
clone_size: NA; cdr3_length: 14; d_call: NA; j_call: TRBJ1-4; v_call: TRBV4-3; cdr3_aa: CASSQVQGREKLFF; cdr3_nt: TGCGCCAGCAGCCAAGTTCAGGGAAGGGAAAAACTGTTTTTT
clone_size: NA; cdr3_length: 18; d_call: TRBD2; j_call: TRBJ2-2; v_call: TRBV3-1/TRBV3-2; cdr3_aa: CASSPGYSGGANTGELFF; cdr3_nt: TGTGCCAGCAGCCCGGGCTATAGCGGGGGGGCCAACACCGGGGAGCTGTTTTTT
clone_size: NA; cdr3_length: 15; d_call: TRBD1; j_call: TRBJ1-4; v_call: TRBV5-1; cdr3_aa: CASRLGTGGGEKLFF; cdr3_nt: TGCGCCAGCAGGCTAGGGACAGGGGGCGGTGAAAAACTGTTTTTT
clone_size: NA; cdr3_length: 13; d_call: TRBD1; j_call: TRBJ1-2; v_call: TRBV5-6; cdr3_aa: CASSFATGGFYTF; cdr3_nt: TGTGCCAGCAGCTTTGCCACAGGGGGGTTCTACACCTTC
clone_size: NA; cdr3_length: 16; d_call: NA; j_call: TRBJ1-1; v_call: TRBV19; cdr3_aa: CASSIYDSGSNTEAFF; cdr3_nt: TGTGCCAGTAGTATATACGACAGTGGGTCTAACACTGAAGCTTTCTTT